The 15 T cell receptor beta chains in this list originate from one sample, sequenced in a study of blood T cell repertoires in COVID-19. Some clones are missing from TCRdb's copy, which holds only in-frame ones; the method was immunoSEQ multiplex PCR. The sample contains 20,000 or so clones, almost 85% of which appear only once. The sample taken for sequencing was peripheral blood. These receptors originate from a man older than 75 with acute or convalescent COVID-19.

J is TRBJ1-3 and V is TRBV20-1, with D possibly being TRBD1 (5 bases). V was pared by 3 bases and J by 1 base, with 7 bases between. The CDR3 runs to 13 residues. The germline V gene has CDR1 DFQATT and CDR2 SNEGSKA (reference sequence). The chain's CDR3 is CSASAGSGNTIYF. CDR3 in DNA: TGCAGTGCTAGTGCAGGGTCTGGAAACACCATATATTTT.

The chain uses TRBV13 and TRBJ1-3, with a tentative D call TRBD1 (6 bases). The germline V and J ends were trimmed by 6 bases and 8 bases, with 23 bases remaining between them. Germline V lookup: CDR1 PRHDT, CDR2 FYEKMQ (reference sequence). This CDR3 spans 16 amino acids. This CDR3 reads CASSSRGFSIEDTIYF. CDR3 coding DNA: TGTGCCAGCAGTTCAAGGGGGTTTTCAATAGAGGACACCATATATTTT.

This chain uses TRBV6-2 or TRBV6-3 with TRBJ2-3, with 11 bases lining up with TRBD2. V was clipped by 2 bases and J by 1 base; unmatched bases: 8. The CDR3 is 18 residues long. Germline lookup yields CDR1 MNHEY and CDR2 SVGEGT. The CDR3 reads CASSYGSGGARGTDTQYF. CDR3 DNA sequence: TGTGCCAGCAGTTACGGTAGCGGGGGGGCCCGAGGCACAGATACGCAGTATTTT.

The V gene is TRBV6-5, the J gene TRBJ1-2, with 7 nucleotides matching TRBD1. V lost 6 bases, J lost 4 bases, and 8 bases stayed unmatched. The CDR3 loop spans 14 amino acids. CDR1 and CDR2 from the germline V gene are MNHEY and SVGAGI. CDR3: CASRDAGQSYGYTF. The CDR3 region has the DNA TGTGCCAGCAGAGATGCGGGACAGAGCTATGGCTACACCTTC.

The chain combines TRBV5-4 with TRBJ2-7, with TRBD1 identical over 7 bases. The CDR3 covers 14 residues. Looked up from germline, CDR1 is SGHNT and CDR2 is YYREEE (reference sequence). Unmatched junction bases numbered 7, after V lost 3 bases and J lost 4 bases. CDR3 amino acids: CASSSGTEFYEQYF. The CDR3 coding sequence is TGTGCCAGCAGCTCCGGGACAGAGTTTTACGAGCAGTACTTC.

The V gene is TRBV9, the J gene TRBJ1-6, with D possibly matching TRBD1 (6 bases). The V and J ends lost 6 bases and 6 bases respectively, with 13 bases between them. This CDR3 has 14 amino acids. The germline V gene encodes CDR1 SGDLS and CDR2 YYNGEE. The CDR3 DNA sequence: TGTGCCAGCACCGGACTGGGGGCTAATTCACCCCTCCACTTT. Translated, it gives CASTGLGANSPLHF.

CDR3 in DNA: TGTGCCAGCAGCCAAGAGGTGGGGCCGCCGGTGGAGTTCTTC. It codes for CASSQEVGPPVEFF. V and J are TRBV4-2 and TRBJ2-1; D might be TRBD1 (5 bases). V was shortened by 0 bases and J by 14 bases, with 17 bases between the two germline ends. The CDR3 consists of 14 residues. Germline CDR1 reads LGHNA; CDR2 reads YNFKEQ.

The chain combines TRBV4-3 with TRBJ1-1, with D possibly matching TRBD1 (6 bases). V gave up 4 bases and J gave up 6 bases, with 15 bases separating them. This CDR3 has 14 amino acids. Per germline, CDR1 LGHNA and CDR2 YSLEER. The DNA for the CDR3 is TGCGCCAGCAGCCTGATACAGGGCGCCGCTGAAGCTTTCTTT. Protein sequence: CASSLIQGAAEAFF.

The V gene is TRBV9, the J gene TRBJ2-3, with D maybe TRBD1 (5 bases). The germline V gene has CDR1 SGDLS and CDR2 YYNGEE. The V end lost 4 bases, the J end lost 1 base, and 10 bases lay between the germline ends. The CDR3 covers 14 residues. The CDR3 nucleotides are TGTGCCAGCAGCCGACAGTGGGGCACAGATACGCAGTATTTT. It codes for CASSRQWGTDTQYF.

This chain connects TRBV5-8 to TRBJ1-5, with D unresolved. CDR3 length: 16 residues. CDR1 is SGHTS, CDR2 YDEGEE, per germline. Trimming removed 2 bases at V and 1 base at J, with 13 bases between. CDR3 sequence: CASSFEVAGSNQPQHF. CDR3 bases: TGTGCCAGCAGCTTCGAAGTTGCGGGGAGCAATCAGCCCCAGCATTTT. The whole variable domain, filled in from reference TRBV5-8 and TRBJ1-5, reads EAGVTQSPTHLIKTRGQQATLRCSPISGHTSVYWYQQALGLGLQFLLWYDEGEERNRGNFPPRFSGRQFPNYSSELNVNALELEDSALYLCASSFEVAGSNQPQHFGDGTRLSIL.

The V gene is TRBV7-2, the J gene TRBJ2-3; D unresolved. Germline values: CDR1 SGHTA, CDR2 FQGNSA. The V and J ends lost 1 base and 0 bases respectively, with 8 bases between them. This CDR3 has 15 amino acids. The CDR3 is CASSLGHPSTDTQYF. The CDR3 bases are TGTGCCAGCAGCTTAGGACACCCTAGCACAGATACGCAGTATTTT.

This clone occurred once. The chain links TRBV6-2 or TRBV6-3 to TRBJ1-1; 8 nucleotides line up with TRBD1. The length of the CDR3 is 16 residues. The V gene's germline CDR1 is MNHEY and CDR2 SVGEGT. V was pared by 6 bases and J by 1 base, with 10 bases of the junction left unmatched. The CDR3 sequence: CASSPLPGQANTEAFF. The CDR3 region has the DNA TGTGCCAGCAGCCCTTTACCGGGACAGGCGAACACTGAAGCTTTCTTT.

The V and J genes are TRBV11-2 and TRBJ1-1, with D uncertain. The germline V gene has CDR1 SGHAT and CDR2 FQNNGV. This CDR3 is 16 amino acids long. V shed 3 bases and J shed 1 base, with 15 bases lying between them. CDR3 DNA: TGTGCCAGCAGCTTGCGATTCGGGGTGTCGAACACTGAAGCTTTCTTT. Encoded protein: CASSLRFGVSNTEAFF.

This clone was observed a handful of times. This chain uses TRBV28 with TRBJ1-2, with D possibly TRBD1 on 5 matching bases. V was trimmed by 5 bases and J by 4 bases, leaving 8 bases between them. The CDR3 has 12 amino acids. In germline, CDR1 is MDHEN, CDR2 SYDVKM. The CDR3 spells CASSLTVYGYTF. Here the CDR3 DNA reads TGTGCCAGCAGTCTGACAGTCTATGGCTACACCTTC.

The CDR3 is CSASLAGSRGGPQHF. The CDR3 DNA is TGCAGTGCTAGTTTGGCCGGCAGCCGTGGCGGGCCCCAGCATTTT. The V and J genes are TRBV20-1 and TRBJ1-5; D remains ambiguous. CDR3 length: 15 amino acids. Trimming left V 3 bases short and J 9 bases short, with 21 bases between. CDR1 is DFQATT and CDR2 is SNEGSKA in the germline V gene (reference sequence).